What follows are 30 T cell receptor gamma chains derived from one specimen sequenced in a study of gamma delta lymphoproliferative disorders and STAT genes (dated by TCRdb to between 2017 and 2018). TCR sequencing was performed on genomic DNA from peripheral blood mononuclear cells isolated from patients and controls. The method behind the library was multiplex PCR. The reads were generated on an Illumina MiSeq. For TCRdb, the public reads were processed anew by CATT, and duplicate DNA sequences were folded into one row. A total of a few thousand gamma-chain clones appear in this sample, about 10% of them only once. Roughly 18% of the sample lies in the top ten. The sample consisted of blood. The source of these receptors is a human donor in good health.

In its sample, this clone ranks as medium-sized. This chain connects TRGV5 to TRGJ1 or TRGJ2. TCRdb carries no J gene annotation; the J gene was assigned here by matching the DNA with germline. The V segment lost 1 base and the J segment 11 bases; nucleotides outside the gene matches: 8. The CDR3 runs 12 residues. The V gene's germline CDR1 is VINAFY and CDR2 YDVSNSKD. The CDR3 DNA is TGTGCCACCTGGGACAGCTCCGTAGAGAAACTCTTT. This encodes CATWDSSVEKLF.

Sample share makes this clone medium-sized (0.01 to 0.1%). The rearrangement uses TRGV2 and TRGJ1 or TRGJ2. Here the J gene came from matching the DNA to germline, since TCRdb omits it. Looked up from germline, CDR1 is EGSNGY and CDR2 is YDSYNSKV. Trimming cost V 2 bases and J 2 bases; bases outside gene matches: 0. The CDR3 is made up of 12 amino acids. In DNA form, the CDR3 reads TGTGCCACCTGGGACGATTATTATAAGAAACTCTTT. This gives the protein CATWDDYYKKLF.

By proportion, this clone is medium-sized. This chain joins TRGV4 and TRGJ1 or TRGJ2. The J gene was not available in TCRdb and was assigned here by matching the DNA to germline segments. The junction had 4 bases not matched to a gene; V was cut back by 2 bases and J by 0 bases. Germline V gene sequence: CDR1 EGSTGY, CDR2 YDSYTSSV. This CDR3 has 14 residues. CDR3 coding DNA: TGTGCCACCTGGGATGATCCGAATTATTATAAGAAACTCTTT. The encoded protein is CATWDDPNYYKKLF.

This clone is medium-sized within its sample. DNA of the CDR3: TGTGCCCTGAGGAATTATTATAAGAAACTCTTT. Its protein product is CALRNYYKKLF. The chain has TRGV9 and TRGJ1 or TRGJ2. Assignment of the J gene here rests on matching the DNA to germline, because TCRdb gives none. Germline V gene lookup returns CDR1 GITISATS and CDR2 ISYDGTV (reference sequence). V dropped 12 bases and J dropped 0; count of bases not matched to a gene: 5. The CDR3 runs to 11 residues.

By share, this clone counts as medium-sized (0.01 to 0.1%). The rearrangement uses TRGV2 and TRGJ1 or TRGJ2. No J segment appears in TCRdb, so it was assigned here by matching the sequence to germline. V was clipped by 0 bases and J by 12 bases; unmatched bases: 5. There are 11 residues in the CDR3. Germline CDR1 reads EGSNGY; CDR2 reads YDSYNSKV. In nucleotides, the CDR3 is TGTGCCACCTGGGACGGGCCATGGAAACTCTTT. Its protein is CATWDGPWKLF.

By share, this clone counts as medium-sized. The V gene is TRGV4, the J gene TRGJ1 or TRGJ2. The J gene, not given by TCRdb, was assigned here from a germline match of the nucleotide sequence. J gave up 12 bases and V 6 bases, and 11 bases lay outside the gene matches. The CDR3 runs 11 residues. Germline CDR1 and CDR2: EGSTGY and YDSYTSSV. The CDR3 here is CATWITLGKLF. The DNA of the CDR3 is TGTGCCACCTGGATAACCTTGGGGAAACTCTTT.

This clone ranks as large. The chain couples TRGV9 to TRGJP. The J gene, missing from TCRdb, was assigned here through DNA to germline matching. The CDR3 spans 15 residues. Unmatched junction bases numbered 3, after V lost 3 bases and J lost 7 bases. Germline assignment: CDR1 GITISATS and CDR2 ISYDGTV (reference sequence). This CDR3 is CALWEPELGKKIKVF. CDR3 coding DNA: TGTGCCTTGTGGGAGCCCGAGTTGGGCAAAAAAATCAAGGTATTT.

Relative to its sample, this clone is medium-sized. The rearrangement links TRGV9 to TRGJ1 or TRGJ2. The J gene, left out of TCRdb, was set here by checking the DNA against germline. V was pared by 3 bases and J by 6 bases, with 2 bases of the junction left unmatched. The CDR3 length is 11 residues. The V gene's germline CDR1 is GITISATS and CDR2 ISYDGTV (reference sequence). Here the CDR3 reads CALWEPYKKLF. The CDR3 region has the DNA TGTGCCTTGTGGGAGCCTTATAAGAAACTCTTT.

This clone is deemed medium-sized. The CDR3: CATWDRPQFQENYYKKLF. CDR3 in DNA: TGTGCCACCTGGGACAGGCCCCAATTCCAAGAAAATTATTATAAGAAACTCTTT. J is TRGJ1 or TRGJ2 and V is TRGV3. The J gene was not available in TCRdb and was assigned here by matching the DNA to germline segments. Germline lookup yields CDR1 VTNTFY and CDR2 YDVSTARD (reference sequence). This CDR3 spans 18 amino acids. V lost 0 bases to trimming and J lost 1 base; unmatched junction nucleotides: 15.

This clone is labeled medium-sized (0.01 to 0.1%). This chain connects TRGV9 to TRGJ1 or TRGJ2. Germline matching of the DNA provided the J gene here, since TCRdb leaves it blank. The germline CDR1 and CDR2 sequences are GITISATS and ISYDGTV (reference sequence). The CDR3 is made up of 14 amino acids. V trimming: 0 bases; J trimming: 2 bases; junction bases outside the gene matches: 4. CDR3 amino acids: CALWEVHHYYKKLF. CDR3 nucleotide sequence: TGTGCCTTGTGGGAGGTGCACCATTATTATAAGAAACTCTTT.

By share, this clone ranks as medium-sized. The chain carries TRGV8 and TRGJ1 or TRGJ2. The J gene comes from matching the DNA to germline here; TCRdb lacks it. Germline V gives CDR1 VENAVY, CDR2 YDSYNSRV. The length of the CDR3 is 14 residues. With V trimmed by 0 bases and J by 3 bases, 5 bases remained unmatched. Here the CDR3 reads CATWDRPSYYKKLF. The CDR3 nucleotides read TGTGCCACCTGGGATAGGCCGTCTTATTATAAGAAACTCTTT.

Concerning this clone itself: Sequence at one end of the junction differs from germline and may be a read error. V and J are TRGV10 and TRGJP1. The J gene, missing from TCRdb, was assigned here through DNA to germline matching. TRGV10 belongs to the ORF category, with a function that is uncertain. The CDR3 contains 15 residues. CDR3 DNA sequence: TGCGCGGGGTTCTTCCCCTCTCCCACTGGTTGGTTCAAGATATTT. It yields the protein CAGFFPSPTGWFKIF.

In its sample, this clone is medium-sized. As DNA, the CDR3 is TGTGCCACCTGGGACGGCACATGTCAAGAAGGGAGTGATTGGATCAAGACGTTT. Protein sequence: CATWDGTCQEGSDWIKTF. The chain links TRGV2 to TRGJP2. Matching the DNA to germline supplied the J gene, which TCRdb does not give. V shed 1 base and J 5 bases; nucleotides not matched to a gene: 16. CDR1 and CDR2 from the germline V gene are EGSNGY and YDSYNSKV. The CDR3 extends over 18 amino acids.

By proportion, this clone is medium-sized. This chain connects TRGV11 to TRGJP1. Germline matching of the DNA provided the J gene here, since TCRdb leaves it blank. TRGV11 is known as an ORF, though its function is uncertain. CDR3 size: 18 residues. The junction had 7 bases not matched to a gene; V was cut back by 0 bases and J by 0 bases. CDR3: CACWIRHISYTTGWFKIF. CDR3 bases: TGTGCCTGCTGGATTAGGCACATTTCTTATACCACTGGTTGGTTCAAGATATTT.

Only a few counts were recorded for this clone. The chain joins TRGV8 to TRGJ1 or TRGJ2. Here the J gene came from matching the DNA to germline, since TCRdb omits it. V trimming: 12 bases; J trimming: 3 bases; junction bases outside the gene matches: 8. This CDR3 has 11 amino acids. The V gene's germline CDR1 is VENAVY and CDR2 YDSYNSRV. CDR3 sequence reads: CALLGYYKKLF. CDR3 sequence (DNA): TGTGCCCTCCTGGGTTATTATAAGAAACTCTTT.

This clone is judged medium-sized. This rearrangement joins TRGV3 to TRGJ1 or TRGJ2. Because TCRdb records no J gene, it was assigned here through a match of the DNA to germline. The CDR3 runs 12 residues. After removal of 0 bases from V and 8 bases from J, the junction contained 4 bases not matched to a gene. CDR1 and CDR2 from the germline V gene are VTNTFY and YDVSTARD (reference sequence). The CDR3 sequence: CATWDRGNKKLF. The CDR3 DNA reads as TGTGCCACCTGGGACAGGGGTAATAAGAAACTCTTT.

This clone is large (0.1 to 1%). The CDR3 nucleotides read TGTGCCACCTGGGACAAAACGCTTCCATACTGTGATTGGATCAAGACGTTT. Translation gives CATWDKTLPYCDWIKTF. The chain combines TRGV3 with TRGJP2. The J gene was not available in TCRdb and was assigned here by matching the DNA to germline segments. The J segment lost 6 bases and the V segment lost 2 bases, leaving 15 bases of the junction unmatched. CDR3 length: 17 amino acids. Germline CDR1 reads VTNTFY; CDR2 reads YDVSTARD (reference sequence).

This clone ranks as medium-sized. The V gene is TRGV3, the J gene TRGJ1 or TRGJ2. Germline matching of the DNA provided the J gene here, since TCRdb leaves it blank. The CDR3 is 15 amino acids. V trimming: 0 bases; J trimming: 3 bases; junction bases outside the gene matches: 8. Per germline, CDR1 VTNTFY and CDR2 YDVSTARD (reference sequence). This chain's CDR3 is CATWDRRGLYYKKLF. The CDR3 nucleotides read TGTGCCACCTGGGACAGGCGTGGCCTTTATTATAAGAAACTCTTT.

There are a few counts of this clone. This DNA's translation and the protein TCRdb lists, from a much larger clone, do not match at residue 7, likely due to a read error; the protein shown is translated from the DNA. The gene calls are TRGV3 and TRGJ1 or TRGJ2. Matching the DNA to germline supplied the J gene, which TCRdb does not give. The junction had 4 bases not matched to a gene; V was cut back by 1 base and J by 4 bases. Germline values: CDR1 VTNTFY, CDR2 YDVSTARD (reference sequence). This CDR3 is 13 amino acids long. The CDR3 DNA is TGTGCCACCTGGGACAGCGGATATTATAAGAAACTCTTT. Translating gives CATWDSGYYKKLF.

This clone is labeled medium-sized. This rearrangement joins TRGV11 to TRGJ1 or TRGJ2. Matching the DNA to germline supplied the J gene, which TCRdb does not give. TRGV11 is annotated as an ORF whose role is uncertain. The CDR3 spans 15 residues. Trimming took 1 base from V and 0 from J; bases not matched to a gene: 3. DNA of the CDR3: TGTGCCTGCTGGATTAGGCAATCGAATTATTATAAGAAACTCTTT. It translates to CACWIRQSNYYKKLF.

In the case of this clone: No DNA is shown, since the ends of the CDR3 on it are uncertain; the CDR3 is the one TCRdb lists. The V gene reported is TRGV11; the J gene is uncalled. TRGV11 is labeled an ORF, and its function is uncertain. Both ends counted, the CDR3 spans 12 residues. The CDR3 here is CTTVPAEPKKLF.

This clone is classed as medium-sized. This rearrangement joins TRGV8 to TRGJ1 or TRGJ2. Because TCRdb records no J gene, it was assigned here through a match of the DNA to germline. CDR1 is VENAVY, CDR2 YDSYNSRV, per germline. This CDR3 spans 12 amino acids. The ends lost 6 bases at V and 5 bases at J; junction bases unmatched: 7. Here the CDR3 reads CATWKRNYKKLF. The DNA for the CDR3 is TGTGCCACCTGGAAACGGAATTATAAGAAACTCTTT.

Judged by abundance, this clone is medium-sized. The rearrangement links TRGV4 to TRGJ1 or TRGJ2. No J segment appears in TCRdb, so it was assigned here by matching the sequence to germline. The germline V gene has CDR1 EGSTGY and CDR2 YDSYTSSV. The junction had 6 bases not matched to a gene; V was cut back by 1 base and J by 3 bases. CDR3 length: 14 residues. The CDR3 sequence: CATWDGLLYYKKLF. CDR3 DNA sequence: TGTGCCACCTGGGATGGCCTTCTTTATTATAAGAAACTCTTT.

This clone rates as medium-sized. The chain uses TRGV3 and TRGJ1 or TRGJ2. Since TCRdb gives no J gene, matching the DNA to germline was used here to assign it. The germline gives CDR1 VTNTFY, CDR2 YDVSTARD (reference sequence). The J segment lost 4 bases and the V segment lost 0 bases, leaving 12 bases of the junction unmatched. The CDR3 runs to 16 residues. CDR3 in amino acids: CATWDRQREVYYKKLF. In nucleotides, the CDR3 is TGTGCCACCTGGGACAGGCAACGGGAGGTGTATTATAAGAAACTCTTT.

This clone is medium-sized within its sample. Because the CDR3's place on the DNA is in doubt, the DNA is left out and the CDR3 is given as listed by TCRdb. TRGV11 is the V gene, and the J gene was not called. TRGV11 is known as an ORF, though its function is uncertain. The CDR3 has 17 residues if both end residues are counted. CDR3 amino acids: CTTVPAGLEWVFYKKLF.

This clone qualifies as medium-sized (0.01 to 0.1%). V gene TRGV5 was called; the J gene was not. CDR1 and CDR2 (germline): VINAFY, YDVSNSKD. The CDR3 extends over 9 amino acids. Written as DNA, the CDR3 is TGTGCCACCTGGGGGTTAAAACTCTTT. Translation: CATWGLKLF.

By its share, this clone is medium-sized. The chain is built from TRGV4 and TRGJ1 or TRGJ2. Matching the DNA to germline supplied the J gene, which TCRdb does not give. Unmatched junction bases numbered 4, after V lost 4 bases and J lost 7 bases. The CDR3 has 11 residues. The V gene's germline CDR1 is EGSTGY and CDR2 YDSYTSSV. CDR3 nucleotide sequence: TGTGCCACCTGGGAACGGTATAAGAAACTCTTT. It is translated as CATWERYKKLF.

This clone is medium-sized by share. The chain has TRGV2 and TRGJ1 or TRGJ2. The J gene, left out of TCRdb, was set here by checking the DNA against germline. The CDR3 contains 13 residues. Germline V gene data show CDR1 as EGSNGY and CDR2 as YDSYNSKV. V shed 3 bases and J 7 bases; nucleotides not matched to a gene: 9. The chain's CDR3 is CATWDCCGYKKLF. The CDR3 bases are TGTGCCACCTGGGACTGTTGTGGGTATAAGAAACTCTTT.

By share, this clone ranks as large (0.1 to 1%). The chain links TRGV11 to TRGJP1. Germline matching of the DNA provided the J gene here, since TCRdb leaves it blank. TRGV11 is annotated as an ORF whose role is uncertain. The CDR3 runs 21 residues. J lost 1 base, V lost 0 bases, and 17 bases had no gene match. CDR3 protein: CACWIRHDLGPKGTTGWFKIF. CDR3 DNA: TGTGCCTGCTGGATTAGGCACGATTTGGGGCCAAAAGGTACCACTGGTTGGTTCAAGATATTT.

This clone qualifies as medium-sized. The rearrangement uses TRGV9 and TRGJP. No J segment appears in TCRdb, so it was assigned here by matching the sequence to germline. CDR3 size: 16 residues. From germline, CDR1 is GITISATS and CDR2 ISYDGTV (reference sequence). J gave up 7 bases and V 5 bases, and 8 bases lay outside the gene matches. CDR3 DNA sequence: TGTGCCTTGTGGGTATCGGGGGAGTTGGGCAAAAAAATCAAGGTATTT. Residues: CALWVSGELGKKIKVF.